The rows below give T cell receptor beta chains drawn from one sample of a study of PD-L1 blockade in urothelial cancer. Using immunoSEQ multiplex PCR, the repertoire was profiled, and TCRdb retains in-frame clones only, with some absent. The sample contains some 74,000 clones, approximately 86% of which appear only once. The starting material was PBMCs, obtained around atezolizumab (anti-PD-L1) treatment. Receptors originate from a man in his forties with urothelial cancer. Each CDR3 is given with its conserved first and last residue. D genes are given only for firm matches. Where a row states a size, it is once, few, many or the class of an expanded clone; other rows omit it.

j_call: TRBJ2-6; cdr3_length: 15; v_call: TRBV13; d_call: .; clone_size: .; cdr3_aa: CASSWRGSGANVLTF; cdr3_nt: TGTGCCAGCAGCTGGAGGGGATCCGGGGCCAACGTCCTGACTTTC
j_call: TRBJ2-6; cdr3_length: 18; v_call: TRBV28; d_call: TRBD1; clone_size: once; cdr3_aa: CASRAGTGGTSGANVLTF; cdr3_nt: TGTGCCAGCAGGGCAGGGACAGGGGGAACCTCTGGGGCCAACGTCCTGACTTTC
j_call: TRBJ2-7; cdr3_length: 14; v_call: TRBV6-5; d_call: .; clone_size: .; cdr3_aa: CASRLPGSSGEQYF; cdr3_nt: TGTGCCAGCAGATTACCGGGTAGCAGTGGCGAGCAGTACTTC
j_call: TRBJ1-4; cdr3_length: 12; v_call: TRBV5-1; d_call: .; clone_size: few; cdr3_aa: CASSDGNEKLFF; cdr3_nt: TGCGCCAGCAGCGACGGGAATGAAAAACTGTTTTTT
j_call: TRBJ2-7; cdr3_length: 14; v_call: TRBV11-3; d_call: .; clone_size: .; cdr3_aa: CASSLTTVSYEQYF; cdr3_nt: TGTGCCAGCTCCCTTACGACAGTTTCCTACGAGCAGTACTTC
j_call: TRBJ2-1; cdr3_length: 13; v_call: TRBV30; d_call: .; clone_size: .; cdr3_aa: CAWSALAYNEQFF; cdr3_nt: TGTGCCTGGAGTGCCTTAGCCTACAATGAGCAGTTCTTC
j_call: TRBJ2-7; cdr3_length: 19; v_call: TRBV4-1; d_call: TRBD2; clone_size: .; cdr3_aa: CASSPLLALAGGPTYEQYF; cdr3_nt: TGCGCCAGCAGCCCGCTTCTGGCGCTAGCGGGAGGGCCTACGTACGAGCAGTACTTC
j_call: TRBJ2-1; cdr3_length: 15; v_call: TRBV5-1; d_call: TRBD1; clone_size: .; cdr3_aa: CASSLQGTTYNEQFF; cdr3_nt: TGCGCCAGCAGCTTACAGGGGACCACCTACAATGAGCAGTTCTTC
j_call: TRBJ1-1; cdr3_length: 15; v_call: TRBV7-2; d_call: TRBD1; clone_size: .; cdr3_aa: CASSLARDRGTEAFF; cdr3_nt: TGTGCCAGCAGCTTAGCGCGGGACAGGGGGACTGAAGCTTTCTTT
j_call: TRBJ1-5; cdr3_length: 14; v_call: TRBV7-9; d_call: TRBD1; clone_size: .; cdr3_aa: CASSLAGGGQPQHF; cdr3_nt: TGTGCCAGCAGCTTAGCAGGGGGCGGTCAGCCCCAGCATTTT
j_call: TRBJ2-2; cdr3_length: 15; v_call: TRBV11-2; d_call: TRBD1; clone_size: .; cdr3_aa: CASSGDRGRTGELFF; cdr3_nt: TGTGCCAGCAGCGGGGACAGGGGAAGAACCGGGGAGCTGTTTTTT
j_call: TRBJ2-1; cdr3_length: 14; v_call: TRBV10-3; d_call: TRBD2; clone_size: .; cdr3_aa: CAISAWGGSNEQFF; cdr3_nt: TGTGCCATCAGTGCCTGGGGAGGGTCCAATGAGCAGTTCTTC
j_call: TRBJ1-5; cdr3_length: 15; v_call: TRBV19; d_call: .; clone_size: .; cdr3_aa: CASSIIPTGQQPQHF; cdr3_nt: TGTGCCAGTAGTATAATCCCCACAGGGCAGCAGCCCCAGCATTTT
j_call: TRBJ1-5; cdr3_length: 13; v_call: TRBV5-5; d_call: .; clone_size: .; cdr3_aa: CASSLAVGQPQHF; cdr3_nt: TGTGCCAGCAGCTTGGCGGTTGGTCAGCCCCAGCATTTT
j_call: TRBJ2-7; cdr3_length: 11; v_call: TRBV2; d_call: .; clone_size: .; cdr3_aa: CASIQAYEQYF; cdr3_nt: TGTGCCAGCATACAGGCCTACGAGCAGTACTTC
j_call: TRBJ2-7; cdr3_length: 15; v_call: TRBV4-2; d_call: TRBD2; clone_size: .; cdr3_aa: CASSQDWKRESEQYF; cdr3_nt: TGTGCCAGCAGCCAAGATTGGAAGCGGGAGAGTGAGCAGTACTTC
j_call: TRBJ2-2; cdr3_length: 11; v_call: TRBV20-1; d_call: .; clone_size: few; cdr3_aa: CSVQNTGELFF; cdr3_nt: TGCAGTGTTCAGAACACCGGGGAGCTGTTTTTT
j_call: TRBJ2-5; cdr3_length: 17; v_call: TRBV9; d_call: TRBD2; clone_size: .; cdr3_aa: CASSVGTSGSIGETQYF; cdr3_nt: TGTGCCAGCAGCGTAGGGACTAGCGGGAGTATTGGAGAGACCCAGTACTTC
j_call: TRBJ1-2; cdr3_length: 11; v_call: TRBV30; d_call: .; clone_size: .; cdr3_aa: CAWRWAIGYTF; cdr3_nt: TGTGCCTGGAGATGGGCTATTGGCTACACCTTC
j_call: TRBJ2-5; cdr3_length: 13; v_call: TRBV7-6; d_call: TRBD1; clone_size: .; cdr3_aa: CASSMDREETQYF; cdr3_nt: TGTGCCAGCAGCATGGACAGGGAAGAGACCCAGTACTTC
j_call: TRBJ2-3; cdr3_length: 11; v_call: TRBV29-1; d_call: .; clone_size: .; cdr3_aa: CSTQSADTQYF; cdr3_nt: TGCAGCACCCAATCGGCAGATACGCAGTATTTT
j_call: TRBJ2-7; cdr3_length: 12; v_call: TRBV5-1; d_call: .; clone_size: .; cdr3_aa: CASSGGPYEQYF; cdr3_nt: TGCGCCAGCAGCGGCGGCCCCTACGAGCAGTACTTC
j_call: TRBJ2-7; cdr3_length: 15; v_call: TRBV28; d_call: .; clone_size: .; cdr3_aa: CASSFRAQRVDEQYF; cdr3_nt: TGTGCCAGCAGCTTTAGGGCCCAGAGGGTCGACGAGCAGTACTTC
j_call: TRBJ1-2; cdr3_length: 12; v_call: TRBV28; d_call: .; clone_size: once; cdr3_aa: CASSSTTGGYTF; cdr3_nt: TGTGCCAGCAGTTCCACGACGGGTGGCTACACCTTC
j_call: TRBJ1-4; cdr3_length: 17; v_call: TRBV4-1; d_call: .; clone_size: .; cdr3_aa: CASSQIRTVATNEKLFF; cdr3_nt: TGCGCCAGCAGCCAAATCCGGACAGTTGCAACTAATGAAAAACTGTTTTTT
j_call: TRBJ2-1; cdr3_length: 16; v_call: TRBV7-2; d_call: TRBD1; clone_size: .; cdr3_aa: CASSPTTGFSDNEQFF; cdr3_nt: TGTGCCAGCAGCCCGACGACAGGGTTTTCAGACAATGAGCAGTTCTTC
j_call: TRBJ2-5; cdr3_length: 14; v_call: TRBV14; d_call: .; clone_size: .; cdr3_aa: CASSLDWGPETQYF; cdr3_nt: TGTGCCAGCAGCCTCGATTGGGGGCCCGAGACCCAGTACTTC
j_call: TRBJ1-1; cdr3_length: 15; v_call: TRBV6-1; d_call: TRBD1; clone_size: few; cdr3_aa: CASREDRGMNTEAFF; cdr3_nt: TGTGCCAGCAGAGAGGACAGGGGCATGAACACTGAAGCTTTCTTT
j_call: TRBJ1-1; cdr3_length: 12; v_call: TRBV2; d_call: .; clone_size: .; cdr3_aa: CASSLAGSVAFF; cdr3_nt: TGTGCCAGCAGTTTGGCAGGGTCAGTCGCTTTCTTT
j_call: TRBJ2-7; cdr3_length: 14; v_call: TRBV28; d_call: TRBD1; clone_size: .; cdr3_aa: CASSPSDRTYEQYF; cdr3_nt: TGTGCCAGCAGTCCCTCGGACAGGACCTACGAGCAGTACTTC
j_call: TRBJ2-3; cdr3_length: 15; v_call: TRBV6-5; d_call: TRBD2; clone_size: .; cdr3_aa: CASRNSGGHADTQYF; cdr3_nt: TGTGCCAGCAGGAATAGCGGGGGTCATGCAGATACGCAGTATTTT
j_call: TRBJ2-3; cdr3_length: 15; v_call: TRBV5-1; d_call: .; clone_size: .; cdr3_aa: CASKGYRVSVDTQYF; cdr3_nt: TGCGCCAGCAAGGGATACAGGGTTTCGGTAGATACGCAGTATTTT
j_call: TRBJ2-7; cdr3_length: 14; v_call: TRBV7-2; d_call: .; clone_size: once; cdr3_aa: CASSLNSGGYEQYF; cdr3_nt: TGTGCCAGCAGCTTAAATAGCGGAGGCTACGAGCAGTACTTC
j_call: TRBJ2-1; cdr3_length: 15; v_call: TRBV5-8; d_call: .; clone_size: .; cdr3_aa: CASSPTMDIYNEQFF; cdr3_nt: TGTGCCAGCAGCCCCACCATGGACATCTACAATGAGCAGTTCTTC
j_call: TRBJ2-5; cdr3_length: 13; v_call: TRBV2; d_call: TRBD1; clone_size: once; cdr3_aa: CATLTGTGETQYF; cdr3_nt: TGTGCCACCTTGACCGGGACAGGAGAGACCCAGTACTTC
j_call: TRBJ2-7; cdr3_length: 15; v_call: TRBV5-5; d_call: .; clone_size: .; cdr3_aa: CASSTGAGNTYEQYF; cdr3_nt: TGTGCCAGCAGCACTGGAGCAGGGAACACCTACGAGCAGTACTTC
j_call: TRBJ1-2; cdr3_length: 13; v_call: TRBV30; d_call: .; clone_size: few; cdr3_aa: CAWTGEGNYGYTF; cdr3_nt: TGTGCCTGGACAGGGGAGGGTAACTATGGCTACACCTTC
j_call: TRBJ2-7; cdr3_length: 14; v_call: TRBV18; d_call: .; clone_size: .; cdr3_aa: CASSPDLGAGEQYF; cdr3_nt: TGTGCCAGCTCACCCGATCTGGGGGCGGGCGAGCAGTACTTC
j_call: TRBJ2-7; cdr3_length: 14; v_call: TRBV5-1; d_call: .; clone_size: .; cdr3_aa: CASSVEQGFYEQYF; cdr3_nt: TGCGCCAGCAGCGTGGAGCAGGGGTTTTACGAGCAGTACTTC
j_call: TRBJ2-1; cdr3_length: 14; v_call: TRBV6-5; d_call: .; clone_size: .; cdr3_aa: CASVGLGNDNEQFF; cdr3_nt: TGTGCCAGTGTTGGTCTTGGCAATGACAATGAGCAGTTCTTC
j_call: TRBJ2-7; cdr3_length: 16; v_call: TRBV28; d_call: .; clone_size: .; cdr3_aa: CASSGGRFPHSYEQYF; cdr3_nt: TGTGCCAGCAGTGGGGGCCGATTCCCACACTCCTACGAGCAGTACTTC
j_call: TRBJ1-2; cdr3_length: 13; v_call: TRBV9; d_call: TRBD1; clone_size: once; cdr3_aa: CASSARQGNGYTF; cdr3_nt: TGTGCCAGCAGCGCCAGACAGGGAAATGGCTACACCTTC
j_call: TRBJ2-7; cdr3_length: 15; v_call: TRBV19; d_call: .; clone_size: .; cdr3_aa: CASSIELGTHYEQYF; cdr3_nt: TGTGCCAGTAGTATCGAACTCGGGACTCACTACGAGCAGTACTTC
j_call: TRBJ2-1; cdr3_length: 14; v_call: TRBV28; d_call: TRBD2; clone_size: .; cdr3_aa: CASSSGLPGNEQFF; cdr3_nt: TGTGCCAGCAGTTCGGGACTACCGGGCAATGAGCAGTTCTTC
j_call: TRBJ2-2; cdr3_length: 14; v_call: TRBV30; d_call: .; clone_size: .; cdr3_aa: CAWRFASSTGELFF; cdr3_nt: TGTGCCTGGCGTTTCGCTAGTAGCACCGGGGAGCTGTTTTTT
j_call: TRBJ2-3; cdr3_length: 16; v_call: TRBV5-1; d_call: TRBD2; clone_size: .; cdr3_aa: CASSPIGGGPEDTQYF; cdr3_nt: TGCGCCAGCAGCCCCATCGGGGGAGGGCCAGAAGATACGCAGTATTTT
j_call: TRBJ2-1; cdr3_length: 14; v_call: TRBV11-2; d_call: .; clone_size: .; cdr3_aa: CASSLDWLQDEQFF; cdr3_nt: TGTGCCAGCAGCTTAGATTGGTTGCAGGATGAGCAGTTCTTC
j_call: TRBJ2-4; cdr3_length: 13; v_call: TRBV29-1; d_call: TRBD2; clone_size: .; cdr3_aa: CSVQGREGYIQYF; cdr3_nt: TGCAGCGTTCAGGGCAGGGAGGGATACATTCAGTACTTC
j_call: TRBJ1-5; cdr3_length: 15; v_call: TRBV2; d_call: .; clone_size: .; cdr3_aa: CASSAGMNRHQPQHF; cdr3_nt: TGTGCCAGCAGTGCTGGAATGAACAGACATCAGCCCCAGCATTTT
j_call: TRBJ2-7; cdr3_length: 12; v_call: TRBV7-9; d_call: TRBD1; clone_size: .; cdr3_aa: CASSLDRAEQYF; cdr3_nt: TGTGCCAGCAGCCTGGACAGGGCCGAGCAGTACTTC
j_call: TRBJ1-1; cdr3_length: 12; v_call: TRBV7-8; d_call: .; clone_size: .; cdr3_aa: CASKGLDTEAFF; cdr3_nt: TGTGCCAGCAAGGGGTTGGACACTGAAGCTTTCTTT
j_call: TRBJ1-1; cdr3_length: 15; v_call: TRBV2; d_call: .; clone_size: .; cdr3_aa: CASTPRQVRNTEAFF; cdr3_nt: TGTGCCAGCACCCCCCGGCAGGTTCGGAACACTGAAGCTTTCTTT
j_call: TRBJ2-1; cdr3_length: 14; v_call: TRBV9; d_call: TRBD2; clone_size: once; cdr3_aa: CASSGRLAGNEQFF; cdr3_nt: TGTGCCAGCAGCGGGAGACTAGCGGGCAATGAGCAGTTCTTC
j_call: TRBJ2-1; cdr3_length: 16; v_call: TRBV28; d_call: TRBD2; clone_size: .; cdr3_aa: CASRVWGSGSHNEQFF; cdr3_nt: TGTGCCAGCAGAGTTTGGGGTAGCGGGAGTCACAATGAGCAGTTCTTC
j_call: TRBJ2-3; cdr3_length: 16; v_call: TRBV7-3; d_call: TRBD2; clone_size: .; cdr3_aa: CASSPGTSGRTDTQYF; cdr3_nt: TGTGCCAGCAGCCCTGGGACTAGCGGGAGGACAGATACGCAGTATTTT
j_call: TRBJ2-7; cdr3_length: 13; v_call: TRBV11-2; d_call: .; clone_size: .; cdr3_aa: CASSLASSYEQYF; cdr3_nt: TGTGCCAGCAGCTTAGCCAGTTCCTACGAGCAGTACTTC
j_call: TRBJ2-7; cdr3_length: 16; v_call: TRBV28; d_call: TRBD1; clone_size: .; cdr3_aa: CASRPGQGRVSYEQYF; cdr3_nt: TGTGCCAGCAGACCGGGACAGGGGAGGGTCTCCTACGAGCAGTACTTC